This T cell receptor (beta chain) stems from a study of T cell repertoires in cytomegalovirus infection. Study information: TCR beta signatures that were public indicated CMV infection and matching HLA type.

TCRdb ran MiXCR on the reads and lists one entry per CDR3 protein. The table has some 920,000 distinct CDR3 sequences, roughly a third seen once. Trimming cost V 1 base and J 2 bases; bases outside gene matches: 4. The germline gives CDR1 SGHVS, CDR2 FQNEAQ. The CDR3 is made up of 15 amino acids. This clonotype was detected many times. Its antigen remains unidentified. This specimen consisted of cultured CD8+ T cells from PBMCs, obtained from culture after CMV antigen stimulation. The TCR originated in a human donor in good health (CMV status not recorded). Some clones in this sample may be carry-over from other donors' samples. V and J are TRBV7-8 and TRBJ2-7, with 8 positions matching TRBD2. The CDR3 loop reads CASSLDGGAAYEQYF. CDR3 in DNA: TGTGCCAGCAGCTTAGACGGGGGGGCGGCCTACGAGCAGTACTTC.